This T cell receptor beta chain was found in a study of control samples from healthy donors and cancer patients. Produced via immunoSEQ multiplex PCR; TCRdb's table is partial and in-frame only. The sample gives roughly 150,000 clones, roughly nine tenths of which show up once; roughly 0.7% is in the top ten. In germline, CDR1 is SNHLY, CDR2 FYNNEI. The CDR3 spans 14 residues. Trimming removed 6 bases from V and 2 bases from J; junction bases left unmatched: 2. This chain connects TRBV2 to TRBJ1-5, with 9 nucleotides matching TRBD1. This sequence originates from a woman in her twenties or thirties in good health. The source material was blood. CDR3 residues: CASSGDRGNQPQHF. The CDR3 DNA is TGTGCCAGCAGCGGGGACAGGGGCAATCAGCCCCAGCATTTT.